The rows below give T cell receptor beta chains drawn from one sample of a study of T-cell memory formation after mild COVID-19. TCRdb reprocessed the 5' RACE reads with MiXCR, giving one entry per CDR3 protein. The sample has about 360,000 distinct CDR3 sequences, over 10% seen once; the top ten hold about a fifth. Input material: PBMCs or a T cell subset sorted from them (not recorded which). These receptors came from a man between 18 and 35 years old who had mild COVID-19 (a few samples of this study predate the infection). Cell type and time point are not known. Both conserved end residues are part of each CDR3. D genes are given only for firm matches. Size is omitted from some rows. Given values are once, few, many or a class for expanded clones.

clone size,V gene,D gene,J gene,CDR3 protein,CDR3 DNA
few,TRBV4-3,.,TRBJ2-1,CASSQDRAGPDNEQFF,TGCGCCAGCAGCCAAGATAGGGCGGGGCCGGACAATGAGCAGTTCTTC
.,TRBV7-9,.,TRBJ1-2,CASSLEQSYGYTF,TGTGCCAGCAGCTTAGAACAGTCCTATGGCTACACCTTC
many,TRBV18,.,TRBJ2-1,CASSPRAGADEQFF,TGTGCCAGCTCACCACGGGCAGGGGCGGATGAGCAGTTCTTC
.,TRBV27,.,TRBJ2-3,CASSLLSQSTDTQYF,TGTGCCAGCAGTTTATTATCCCAGAGCACAGATACGCAGTATTTT
few,TRBV15,.,TRBJ2-7,CATSRAGQPVYF,TGTGCCACCAGCAGAGCTGGACAGCCGGTGTACTTC
many,TRBV7-2,.,TRBJ2-3,CASSFGPGGAADTQYF,TGTGCCAGCAGCTTCGGCCCAGGGGGGGCCGCAGATACGCAGTATTTT
many,TRBV12-3/TRBV12-4,.,TRBJ1-1,CASRKNTEAFF,TGTGCCAGCAGAAAGAACACTGAAGCTTTCTTT
few,TRBV11-1,.,TRBJ2-5,CASSLALGYETQYF,TGTGCCAGCAGCTTAGCCCTAGGGTACGAGACCCAGTACTTC
.,TRBV2,TRBD1,TRBJ1-2,CASRTTTGGYGYTF,TGTGCCAGCAGGACTACGACAGGGGGCTATGGCTACACCTTC
few,TRBV6-1,.,TRBJ2-5,CASSDVRSPETQYF,TGTGCCAGCAGTGACGTCCGGTCGCCAGAGACCCAGTACTTC
many,TRBV7-3,.,TRBJ2-3,CASSLSFTGGTDTQYF,TGTGCCAGCAGCTTGAGTTTTACTGGAGGGACAGATACGCAGTATTTT
few,TRBV5-1,.,TRBJ2-2,CASSQRLRSGELFF,TGCGCCAGCAGCCAAAGACTCAGGTCCGGGGAGCTGTTTTTT
many,TRBV5-1,.,TRBJ1-1,CASSLRGGTEAFF,TGCGCCAGCAGCCTCAGAGGAGGCACTGAAGCTTTCTTT
few,TRBV20-1,.,TRBJ1-6,CSARTGQWGNSPLHF,TGCAGTGCTAGAACCGGACAATGGGGGAATTCACCCCTCCACTTT
.,TRBV7-2,.,TRBJ2-3,CASSQAALSTDTQYF,TGTGCCAGCAGCCAAGCGGCGCTTAGCACAGATACGCAGTATTTT
.,TRBV4-1,.,TRBJ1-6,CASSQDESRYSYNSPLHF,TGCGCCAGCAGCCAAGATGAGAGCAGGTACTCCTATAATTCACCCCTCCACTTT
.,TRBV15,.,TRBJ2-1,CATSRDRGREQFF,TGTGCCACCAGCAGAGACAGGGGTCGTGAGCAGTTCTTC
.,TRBV20-1,.,TRBJ2-7,CSASGGRGVTYEQYF,TGCAGTGCTAGCGGGGGGCGTGGGGTTACCTACGAGCAGTACTTC
.,TRBV29-1,.,TRBJ1-1,CSETRGMNTEAFF,TGCAGCGAGACAAGGGGCATGAACACTGAAGCTTTCTTT
.,TRBV5-1,.,TRBJ2-3,CASSGGIAGPDTQYF,TGCGCCAGCAGCGGGGGCATAGCGGGTCCAGATACGCAGTATTTT
.,TRBV4-1,TRBD1,TRBJ2-7,CASSRKGGTGAHSSYEQYF,TGCGCCAGCAGCCGGAAAGGAGGGACAGGGGCTCACAGCTCCTACGAGCAGTACTTC
.,TRBV7-2,.,TRBJ2-1,CASSLVGRGGGEQFF,TGTGCCAGCAGCTTAGTTGGTAGGGGTGGCGGGGAGCAGTTCTTC
few,TRBV14,.,TRBJ1-6,CASSPPGSYNSPLHF,TGTGCCAGCAGCCCTCCAGGGTCCTATAATTCACCCCTCCACTTT
.,TRBV7-2,TRBD2,TRBJ2-1,CASSRGLAGGPYEQFF,TGTGCCAGCAGCAGGGGGCTAGCGGGGGGGCCGTATGAGCAGTTCTTC
few,TRBV7-2,TRBD1,TRBJ2-5,CASKAMDRPYQETQYF,TGTGCCAGCAAAGCCATGGACAGGCCGTATCAAGAGACCCAGTACTTC
.,TRBV29-1,TRBD1,TRBJ2-4,CSATRDSAKNIQYF,TGCAGCGCCACTAGGGACAGCGCCAAAAACATTCAGTACTTC
.,TRBV11-1,TRBD2,TRBJ2-5,CASSRNGLEETQYF,TGTGCCAGCAGCCGCAACGGACTAGAAGAGACCCAGTACTTC
few,TRBV9,TRBD2,TRBJ2-2,CASSGGTSGVTGELFF,TGTGCCAGCAGCGGAGGGACTAGCGGGGTCACCGGGGAGCTGTTTTTT
.,TRBV4-1,.,TRBJ2-5,CASSLGGGSVWETQYF,TGCGCCAGCAGCCTAGGGGGGGGGTCCGTGTGGGAGACCCAGTACTTC
.,TRBV19,.,TRBJ2-2,CASNGVGELFF,TGTGCCAGTAACGGAGTCGGGGAGCTGTTTTTT